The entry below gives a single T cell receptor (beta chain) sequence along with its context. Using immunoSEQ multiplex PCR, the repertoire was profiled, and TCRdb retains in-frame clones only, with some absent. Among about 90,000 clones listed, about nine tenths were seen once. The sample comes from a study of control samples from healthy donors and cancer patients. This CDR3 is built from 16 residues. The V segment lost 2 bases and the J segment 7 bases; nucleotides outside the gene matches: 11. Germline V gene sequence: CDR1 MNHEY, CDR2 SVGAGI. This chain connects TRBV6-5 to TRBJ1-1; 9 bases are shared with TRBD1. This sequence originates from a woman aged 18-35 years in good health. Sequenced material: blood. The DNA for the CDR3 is TGTGCCAGCAGTTACATTTTACCGGGACAGGGCATTGAAGCTTTCTTT. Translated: CASSYILPGQGIEAFF.